A selection of T cell receptor beta chains follows, all from one sample in a study of response to subunit inactivated influenza vaccine. From the RT-PCR reads, TCRdb called clonotypes with MiXCR, one entry per CDR3 protein. The top ten hold over 8.5% of the sample, which has about 610,000 distinct CDR3 sequences, 14% seen once. The sample consisted of PBMCs from blood, taken roughly 12 days after vaccination. The source of these receptors is a man between 50 and 59 years old who received an inactivated influenza vaccine. Both conserved end residues are part of each CDR3. D genes are given only for firm matches. Rows give clone size only sometimes, using once, few, many, or a class for an expanded clone.

CDR3 DNA: TGCGCCAGCAGCTTGACTAGCGCCCCCTACAATGAGCAGTTCTTC
CDR3 protein: CASSLTSAPYNEQFF
J gene: TRBJ2-1
clone size: many
D gene: TRBD2
V gene: TRBV5-1

CDR3 DNA: TGTGCCAGCAGCCACCGGGACCCCGGGCGGGGTGAGCAGTTCTTC
CDR3 protein: CASSHRDPGRGEQFF
J gene: TRBJ2-1
clone size: few
D gene: .
V gene: TRBV3-1

CDR3 DNA: TGTGCCAGCAGTTCTTTTACCGGGACAGGGCTGGGAAATCAGCCCCAGCATTTT
CDR3 protein: CASSSFTGTGLGNQPQHF
J gene: TRBJ1-5
clone size: .
D gene: TRBD1
V gene: TRBV6-5

CDR3 DNA: TGTGCCAGCAGTCCGCGGGGGGACAGTTATAACTATGGCTACACCTTC
CDR3 protein: CASSPRGDSYNYGYTF
J gene: TRBJ1-2
clone size: .
D gene: TRBD1
V gene: TRBV12-3/TRBV12-4

CDR3 DNA: TGTGCCAGCAGCGGAAGCACGAACATTCAGTACTTC
CDR3 protein: CASSGSTNIQYF
J gene: TRBJ2-4
clone size: many
D gene: .
V gene: TRBV7-9

CDR3 DNA: TGTGCCAGCAGCCCCAGGGCCACCGCCTACGAGCAGTACTTC
CDR3 protein: CASSPRATAYEQYF
J gene: TRBJ2-7
clone size: few
D gene: .
V gene: TRBV6-1

CDR3 DNA: TGTGCCACCTCGACGGGTGGGGTCACTGAAGCTTTCTTT
CDR3 protein: CATSTGGVTEAFF
J gene: TRBJ1-1
clone size: .
D gene: .
V gene: TRBV10-3

CDR3 DNA: TGCGCCAGCAGCCAATTAGGAGGGACTAGCGGGAGAACGGTCACCGGGGAGCTGTTTTTT
CDR3 protein: CASSQLGGTSGRTVTGELFF
J gene: TRBJ2-2
clone size: .
D gene: TRBD2
V gene: TRBV4-3

CDR3 DNA: TGCAGTGCAACTGGTCGGGCAGCCTACGAGCAGTACTTC
CDR3 protein: CSATGRAAYEQYF
J gene: TRBJ2-7
clone size: few
D gene: .
V gene: TRBV20-1

CDR3 DNA: TGCAGCGGGACGCTAGCGGGGGGAGACAATGAGCAGTTCTTC
CDR3 protein: CSGTLAGGDNEQFF
J gene: TRBJ2-1
clone size: .
D gene: TRBD2
V gene: TRBV29-1

CDR3 DNA: TGTGCCAGCAGTCGTGGGGCAGGGAGTCAGCCCCAGCATTTT
CDR3 protein: CASSRGAGSQPQHF
J gene: TRBJ1-5
clone size: few
D gene: .
V gene: TRBV12-3/TRBV12-4

CDR3 DNA: TGTGCCAGCAGTTTACTGGGGACTAGCGGATCAGATACGCAGTATTTT
CDR3 protein: CASSLLGTSGSDTQYF
J gene: TRBJ2-3
clone size: few
D gene: TRBD2
V gene: TRBV28

CDR3 DNA: TGCAGTGCCCCGCGGATTATTAACACCGGGGAGCTGTTTTTT
CDR3 protein: CSAPRIINTGELFF
J gene: TRBJ2-2
clone size: few
D gene: .
V gene: TRBV20-1

CDR3 DNA: TGTGCCAGCAGACCTGGACTAGCGCTGAATGAGCAGTTCTTC
CDR3 protein: CASRPGLALNEQFF
J gene: TRBJ2-1
clone size: .
D gene: TRBD2
V gene: TRBV12-3/TRBV12-4

CDR3 DNA: TGTGCCAGCAGCCTCCCGGGCCGGGTCCAAGAGACCCAGTACTTC
CDR3 protein: CASSLPGRVQETQYF
J gene: TRBJ2-5
clone size: .
D gene: .
V gene: TRBV28

CDR3 DNA: TGTGCCAGCAGCCCCCCACCCCCCCAAGAGACCCAGTACTTC
CDR3 protein: CASSPPPPQETQYF
J gene: TRBJ2-5
clone size: .
D gene: .
V gene: TRBV7-9

CDR3 DNA: TGCGCCAGCAGCTTTAAACTCAAGACCCTGAACTATGGCTACACCTTC
CDR3 protein: CASSFKLKTLNYGYTF
J gene: TRBJ1-2
clone size: few
D gene: .
V gene: TRBV5-1

CDR3 DNA: TGTGCCAGCAGCCTTGACAGCGTGAACACTGAAGCTTTCTTT
CDR3 protein: CASSLDSVNTEAFF
J gene: TRBJ1-1
clone size: many
D gene: .
V gene: TRBV7-3

CDR3 DNA: TGTGCCACCACCCCGACAGGGTCCACAGATACGCAGTATTTT
CDR3 protein: CATTPTGSTDTQYF
J gene: TRBJ2-3
clone size: .
D gene: TRBD1
V gene: TRBV10-3

CDR3 DNA: TGCAGTGCTAGACGGACGGACCGCTATGGCTACACCTTC
CDR3 protein: CSARRTDRYGYTF
J gene: TRBJ1-2
clone size: few
D gene: .
V gene: TRBV20-1

CDR3 DNA: TGCGCCAGCAGCTTACAGGGGAGCAACTATGGCTACACCTTC
CDR3 protein: CASSLQGSNYGYTF
J gene: TRBJ1-2
clone size: few
D gene: TRBD1
V gene: TRBV5-1

CDR3 DNA: TGCGCCAGCAGCCGAGGACAGTTAGGAAATTCACCCCTCCACTTT
CDR3 protein: CASSRGQLGNSPLHF
J gene: TRBJ1-6
clone size: few
D gene: .
V gene: TRBV4-1

CDR3 DNA: TGTGCCAGCAGACTAGCCGGAACCACCGGGGAGCTGTTTTTT
CDR3 protein: CASRLAGTTGELFF
J gene: TRBJ2-2
clone size: .
D gene: .
V gene: TRBV28

CDR3 DNA: TGTGCCAGCAGCTTATTTAAACTGGATGAGCAGTTCTTC
CDR3 protein: CASSLFKLDEQFF
J gene: TRBJ2-1
clone size: .
D gene: .
V gene: TRBV7-2

CDR3 DNA: TGTGCCAGCAGTCCTCCGACGGACGAGCAGTACTTC
CDR3 protein: CASSPPTDEQYF
J gene: TRBJ2-7
clone size: few
D gene: .
V gene: TRBV28

CDR3 DNA: TGTGCCAGCGGCCGGTATGGGGGAGGGACAGATACGCAGTATTTT
CDR3 protein: CASGRYGGGTDTQYF
J gene: TRBJ2-3
clone size: many
D gene: TRBD2
V gene: TRBV7-2

CDR3 DNA: TGTGCCAGCAGCCAACATACAGGGCTAAATGAGCAGTTCTTC
CDR3 protein: CASSQHTGLNEQFF
J gene: TRBJ2-1
clone size: .
D gene: .
V gene: TRBV14

CDR3 DNA: TGTGCCAGCAAAGAAAGACTAGCGGGAGGGCACTACAATGAGCAGTTCTTC
CDR3 protein: CASKERLAGGHYNEQFF
J gene: TRBJ2-1
clone size: few
D gene: TRBD2
V gene: TRBV2

CDR3 DNA: TGTGCCAGCAGGAGAACAGGGGTCGAGCAGTACTTC
CDR3 protein: CASRRTGVEQYF
J gene: TRBJ2-7
clone size: many
D gene: TRBD1
V gene: TRBV27

CDR3 DNA: TGCGCCAGTAAGGGGAACACTGAAGCTTTCTTT
CDR3 protein: CASKGNTEAFF
J gene: TRBJ1-1
clone size: few
D gene: .
V gene: TRBV5-1

CDR3 DNA: TGTGCCAGCAGTTCTAGCGGGGGGCGCTACAATGAGCAGTTCTTC
CDR3 protein: CASSSSGGRYNEQFF
J gene: TRBJ2-1
clone size: many
D gene: TRBD2
V gene: TRBV12-3/TRBV12-4

CDR3 DNA: TGCAGTGCTAAGAGCCCCTACGAGCAGTACTTC
CDR3 protein: CSAKSPYEQYF
J gene: TRBJ2-7
clone size: few
D gene: .
V gene: TRBV20-1